Listed below are T cell receptor beta chains from one sample, sequenced in a study of blood T cells in healthy people across ages. TCRdb redid the calling of the 5' RACE reads with MiXCR, one entry per CDR3 protein. The sample comprises some 1.5 million distinct CDR3 sequences, 40% to 45% of which are singletons, and approximately 4% rests with the top ten. Material for sequencing was blood. The receptor set was obtained from a woman aged 18-29 years in good health. CDR3s leave out the opening cysteine and the closing phenylalanine or tryptophan.

V,J,CDR3
TRBV12-5,TRBJ2-3,ASAPYGGIDTQY
TRBV19,TRBJ1-5,ASSFTTGTNQPQH
TRBV15,TRBJ1-1,ATSRVPRMNTEAF
TRBV19,TRBJ2-1,ASRLAGARNEQF
TRBV3-1,TRBJ2-7,AVLARGRNEQY
TRBV27,TRBJ2-1,ASSPGASYEQF
TRBV7-6,TRBJ2-1,ASSLDIAGGHNEQF
TRBV29-1,TRBJ1-1,SVVGQSNTEAF
TRBV7-2,-,ASSPRETEETQY
TRBV24-1,TRBJ2-3,ATSDPTGLAGWTQY
TRBV24-1,TRBJ2-2,ATSEGANTGELF
TRBV6-2/TRBV6-3,TRBJ2-5,ASRSNWAKETQY
TRBV6-5,TRBJ1-2,ASRTTGGGYT
TRBV2,TRBJ2-3,ASRSPATDTQY
TRBV10-3,TRBJ1-2,AISERGVTEGYT
TRBV5-1,TRBJ1-2,ASRSTGGRGYT
TRBV6-1,TRBJ2-1,VSSEEEREKWNEQF
TRBV3-1,TRBJ2-7,ASSTSGRRYEQY